This TCR beta chain stems from a study of T-cell memory formation after mild COVID-19 (dated by TCRdb to 2020 to 2022). In the study overall: TCR sequence clusters from the two donors were found to be largely donor specific. In a couple of donors, T-cell clones that expanded and contracted after mild COVID-19 were tracked by sequencing TCRalpha and TCRbeta repertoires over time. Two young, previously healthy adult volunteers made up the cohort, one male and one female. What the authors observed across the whole study: Clones that contracted from day 15 to 85 showed balanced CD4/CD8 phenotypes, whereas a second wave of clones that expanded from day 15 to 37 leaned towards CD4+. Some responding clones were detected in pre-infection memory, suggesting pre-existing cross-reactive memory T cells joined the SARS-CoV-2 response. Only two mild cases were covered in the study, and larger cohorts including severe cases with pre-infection samples were considered necessary. Contracting CD4+ clones turned up mainly in the CM and EM memory subsets, whereas EMRA was where CD8+ clones were enriched. Whether the second-wave clones peaking on day 37 were SARS-CoV-2 specific was not confirmed.

The sequencing machine was an Illumina NovaSeq 6000. TCRalpha and TCRbeta cDNA libraries were built by 5'RACE with constant-segment primers, adding sample barcodes and unique molecular identifiers. Trizol reagent was used to extract RNA from every sample. Libraries were amplified in two PCR steps, with a second sample barcode and Illumina TruSeq adapters added in the second step. Sequencing of the libraries was done on an Illumina NovaSeq, producing 2 x 150 bp paired-end reads. As for the original processing: Demultiplexing of reads and collapsing into UMI-guided consensus sequences were performed with migec v1.2.7. Using mixcr v2.1.11, the UMI consensuses were aligned to TRA and TRB V and J templates and assembled into clonotypes. Clonotypes were classified as expanded or contracted when called significant by both edgeR and NoisET, with noise models trained on biological replicates. For edgeR calls, a false discovery rate-adjusted p below 0.01 and a log2 fold-change threshold of 1 were applied. PCA with hierarchical clustering of max-normalized trajectories of the 1000 most abundant clonotypes was used as exploratory dynamics analysis. The CD4 or CD8 phenotype of responding clones was assigned using the separately sequenced CD4+ and CD8+ repertoires. TCRdb reran the public reads through fastp at Q25 and MiXCR, keeping productive beta chains. CDR3 protein sequences are deduplicated, and each keeps its most common genes and DNA. These V and J calls originate from TCRdb's pipeline instead of the authors' own analysis. The sample table shows 350,000 to 500,000 distinct CDR3 sequences, and around 20% are seen once. Of the sample, 7.5% to 10% is held by the ten largest clones.

The V end loses 3 bases and the J end loses 0 bases, and a stretch of 12 bases separates them. The germline V gene (reference sequence) specifies SEHNR as CDR1 and FQNEAQ as CDR2. From cysteine to phenylalanine, the CDR3 is 16 amino acids long. The sequence is cut down to CDR3 DNA, 48 bases in frame from base 1. This clonotype has only a few counts. This receptor's antigen is unknown. No much larger clonotype is one base removed from it; base qualities were not supplied. PBMCs were isolated by Ficoll-Paque density gradient centrifugation. The sequence joins TRBV7-9 to TRBJ1-3; the D gene is possibly TRBD1, with 6 bases matching. The specimen was PBMCs or a T cell subset sorted from them (not recorded which). The receptor was derived from an adult woman who had mild COVID-19 (a few samples of this study predate the infection). The sample titles of this study are shuffled in the database, so cell type and time point are left out; the donor was told from shared clones. The DNA sequence is given as TGTGCCAGCAGCTTGGGGGCGGGACTCTCTGGAAACACCATATATTTT. Translated, this is CASSLGAGLSGNTIYF.